This T cell receptor beta chain was sequenced during a study of radiation and T cells in renal cell carcinoma. Study-wide context: Nephrectomy followed 15 Gy stereotactic body radiation by 4 weeks. Overall study results and limits: Baseline intratumoral clonotype presence is unknown without pretreatment biopsies. In blood, top tumor clones expanded by 2 weeks, shrinking by 4.

CDR1 and CDR2 from the germline V gene are MNHNS and SASEGT. The length of the CDR3 is 14 residues. Deletions cut 4 bases from V and 4 bases from J, with 13 bases between. A note on this clone: Antigen: not known.

TCRdb's table, derived via immunoSEQ multiplex PCR, lists solely in-frame clones and lacks some. In the table there are under 150,000 clones, about 81% of which are singletons. Time point in this sample: blood 2 weeks post-SBRT. Treatment reported: 15 Gy SBRT to primary tumor, nephrectomy 4 weeks later. Radiation-treated patients gave blood at baseline, week 2 and week 4. This TCR derives from a woman aged 55-70 years with renal cell carcinoma. The chain uses TRBV6-1 and TRBJ1-1; D is perhaps TRBD1 (6 bases). The starting material was blood, obtained from a patient whose treatment included radiotherapy and nephrectomy. The CDR3 DNA follows: TGTGCCAGCAGTGTACAGGGTGGGAGCACTGAAGCTTTCTTT. It yields the protein CASSVQGGSTEAFF.